The 27 T cell receptor beta chains listed next were all sequenced from one sample in a study of cytotoxic CD8 clonotypes in ibrutinib-treated CLL. Only in-frame clones appear in the TCRdb table, and some are missing; sequencing was by immunoSEQ multiplex PCR. The sample lists 35,000 to 45,000 clones, roughly three quarters occurring once. The sample consisted of PBMCs, taken after 12 months of ibrutinib treatment. These TCRs come from a human donor with chronic lymphocytic leukemia.

The rearrangement joins TRBV29-1 to TRBJ2-1, with a possible D match to TRBD2 (5 bases). The germline V gene encodes CDR1 SQVTM and CDR2 ANQGSEA. V lost 4 bases to trimming and J lost 3 bases, with 10 bases between them. There are 13 residues in the CDR3. The CDR3 protein is CSVASRGYNEQFF. The CDR3 DNA follows: TGCAGCGTTGCTAGCCGTGGCTACAATGAGCAGTTCTTC.

V gene TRBV7-8 combines with J gene TRBJ2-5, with no clear D. Germline CDR1 is SGHVS and CDR2 is FQNEAQ. The CDR3 is made up of 16 amino acids. Trimming removed 0 bases at V and 4 bases at J, with 15 bases between. CDR3 residues: CASSLATFVRAETQYF. CDR3 coding DNA: TGTGCCAGCAGCTTAGCGACCTTCGTTAGGGCAGAGACCCAGTACTTC.

The chain joins TRBV11-2 to TRBJ2-1; 8 nucleotides match TRBD2. With 6 bases clipped from V and 7 bases from J, the junction kept 8 bases outside the gene matches. Germline V lookup: CDR1 SGHAT, CDR2 FQNNGV. The CDR3 length is 14 residues. CDR3 nucleotide sequence: TGTGCCAGCAGAGCCAGCGGGGGAGTTAATGAGCAGTTCTTC. Its protein is CASRASGGVNEQFF.

This clone was observed a handful of times. The rearrangement uses TRBV5-1 and TRBJ2-2; D unclear. CDR1 is SGHRS and CDR2 is YFSETQ in the germline V gene. Between the trimmed V and J ends, which lost 3 bases and 4 bases, there was a span of 7 bases. The length of the CDR3 is 13 residues. The CDR3 is CASSSGPTGELFF. The CDR3 nucleotides read TGCGCCAGCAGCTCGGGCCCCACCGGGGAGCTGTTTTTT.

This clone was found a few times. The DNA for the CDR3 is TGTGCCAGTAGTGGGGGCTCCTACGAGCAGTACTTC. As protein: CASSGGSYEQYF. The chain employs TRBV19 and TRBJ2-7, with D possibly called TRBD1 or TRBD2 (5 bases each). Trimming took 5 bases from V and 0 from J, leaving 5 bases between them. The CDR3 contains 12 residues. The V gene's germline CDR1 is LNHDA and CDR2 SQIVND (reference sequence).

V usage is TRBV7-2 and J usage is TRBJ1-6; a possible D gene is TRBD1 (5 bases). The germline V gene has CDR1 SGHTA and CDR2 FQGNSA. The CDR3 is 15 amino acids. Trimming took off 1 base at V and 7 bases at J, with 11 bases between the two ends. The CDR3 region has the DNA TGTGCCAGCAGCTTAGAGGCGGGACGCAATTCACCCCTCCACTTT. Translation: CASSLEAGRNSPLHF.

The V gene is TRBV6-5, the J gene TRBJ2-5; TRBD2 aligns across 8 bases. Looked up from germline, CDR1 is MNHEY and CDR2 is SVGAGI. The CDR3 is 16 amino acids. V lost 0 bases, J lost 4 bases, and 7 bases stayed unmatched. The DNA of the CDR3 is TGTGCCAGCAGTTACTCCGGGGGACTAGGCCCAGAGACCCAGTACTTC. Translating it yields CASSYSGGLGPETQYF.

The chain uses TRBV5-4 and TRBJ1-4; tentative D call: TRBD1 (5 bases). The CDR3 extends over 15 amino acids. V was cut by 4 bases and J by 5 bases, with 15 bases left in between. Germline loops: CDR1 SGHNT, CDR2 YYREEE (reference sequence). The CDR3: CASSPGGTLNEKLFF. CDR3 nucleotide sequence: TGTGCCAGCAGCCCTGGTGGGACTCTCAATGAAAAACTGTTTTTT.

The J gene is TRBJ2-5, the V gene TRBV29-1, with D possibly TRBD2 on 5 matching bases. CDR3 size: 13 residues. Between the trimmed V and J ends, which lost 0 bases and 5 bases, there was a span of 10 bases. Germline CDR1 is SQVTM and CDR2 is ANQGSEA. The CDR3 region is CSVEETRAETQYF. CDR3 nucleotide sequence: TGCAGCGTTGAAGAAACGAGGGCGGAGACCCAGTACTTC. Looking up the rest from reference TRBV29-1 and TRBJ2-5 gives the full variable domain: SAVISQKPSRDICQRGTSLTIQCQVDSQVTMMFWYRQQPGQSLTLIATANQGSEATYESGFVIDKFPISRPNLTFSTLTVSNMSPEDSSIYLCSVEETRAETQYFGPGTRLLVL.

The rearrangement links TRBV4-3 to TRBJ2-1; 8 bases fit TRBD2. CDR1 and CDR2 (germline): LGHNA, YSLEER. V dropped 1 base and J dropped 0; count of bases not matched to a gene: 5. CDR3 length: 17 amino acids. In DNA, the CDR3 is TGCGCCAGCAGCCAAGGAGCACTAGCGGCCTCCTACAATGAGCAGTTCTTC. Protein sequence: CASSQGALAASYNEQFF.

This clone was counted only a few times. The genes are TRBV19 and TRBJ1-1; 7 bases are shared with TRBD1. CDR3 size: 13 residues. Per germline, CDR1 LNHDA and CDR2 SQIVND (reference sequence). The V segment lost 5 bases and the J segment 8 bases; nucleotides outside the gene matches: 8. CDR3 coding DNA: TGTGCCAGTAGTTGGGACAGTACCTCAGAAGCTTTCTTT. Protein product: CASSWDSTSEAFF.

V and J are TRBV29-1 and TRBJ2-7; perhaps D is TRBD1 or TRBD2 (5 bases each). The CDR3 contains 12 residues. With 7 bases removed from V and 4 bases from J, the gap between germline ends came to 14 bases. In germline, CDR1 is SQVTM, CDR2 ANQGSEA. The CDR3 reads CSGRDPGYEQYF. The CDR3, as DNA: TGCAGCGGCCGGGACCCAGGGTACGAGCAGTACTTC.

This clone was recorded only once. This rearrangement joins TRBV6-1 to TRBJ1-5, with 9 bases that match TRBD1. V shed 6 bases, J shed 5 bases, and the junction held 5 bases outside the gene matches. This CDR3 region has 14 residues. Per the germline V gene, CDR1 is MNHNS and CDR2 is SASEGT. The CDR3: CASRGTGTDQPQHF. DNA for the CDR3: TGTGCCAGCAGGGGGACAGGGACCGATCAGCCCCAGCATTTT.

The chain uses TRBV19 and TRBJ2-2; 7 nucleotides agree with TRBD2. Per the germline V gene, CDR1 is LNHDA and CDR2 is SQIVND (reference sequence). Trimming took 7 bases from V and 6 from J; bases not matched to a gene: 5. The CDR3 contains 13 residues. The CDR3 reads CASKRREAGELFF. The CDR3 DNA sequence: TGTGCCAGTAAACGCCGGGAGGCCGGGGAGCTGTTTTTT.

The CDR3 coding sequence is TGTGCCTGGGGAGATTTTGGTACGCAGTATTTT. It translates to CAWGDFGTQYF. The genes are TRBV30 and TRBJ2-3; D is unclear. Germline CDR1 GTSNPN, CDR2 SVGIG (reference sequence). Trimming shortened V by 5 bases and J by 8 bases, and 11 bases separated the two germline ends. The CDR3 sequence is 11 residues long. Filled out from reference TRBV30 and TRBJ2-3, the complete variable domain reads SQTIHQWPATLVQPVGSPLSLECTVEGTSNPNLYWYRQAAGRGLQLLFYSVGIGQISSEVPQNLSASRPQDRQFILSSKKLLLSDSGFYLCAWGDFGTQYFGPGTRLTVL.

The chain links TRBV6-5 to TRBJ1-5; the D is unclear. The length of the CDR3 is 13 residues. The ends were cut back, 7 bases at V and 1 base at J, with 8 bases in the middle. The V gene's germline CDR1 is MNHEY and CDR2 SVGAGI. This CDR3 is CASKPTSNQPQHF. CDR3 nucleotides: TGTGCCAGCAAGCCGACGAGCAATCAGCCCCAGCATTTT.

The sample holds a few counts of this clone. This rearrangement joins TRBV4-1 to TRBJ1-5; D is possibly TRBD1 (5 bases). The germline V and J ends were trimmed by 0 bases and 4 bases, with 10 bases remaining between them. The length of the CDR3 is 15 residues. Germline V gene data show CDR1 as MGHRA and CDR2 as YSYEKL. Here the CDR3 reads CASSQDFGGNQPQHF. CDR3 DNA: TGCGCCAGCAGCCAAGATTTCGGGGGGAATCAGCCCCAGCATTTT.

The J gene is TRBJ2-1, the V gene TRBV28; 8 positions agree with TRBD1. The CDR3 runs 14 residues. V trimming: 6 bases; J trimming: 9 bases; junction bases outside the gene matches: 10. The germline gives CDR1 MDHEN, CDR2 SYDVKM. CDR3 protein: CASRPGQVRVEQFF. The CDR3 DNA reads as TGTGCCAGCAGGCCGGGACAGGTCCGAGTTGAGCAGTTCTTC.

The V and J genes are TRBV2 and TRBJ2-3; the D gene is possibly TRBD1 (6 bases). There are 14 residues in the CDR3. Germline-derived CDR1 and CDR2 are SNHLY and FYNNEI. Trimming removed 4 bases from V and 4 bases from J, with 12 bases in between. The CDR3, as DNA: TGTGCCAGCAGTGGTCAGGGGCTCCCAGATACGCAGTATTTT. It encodes CASSGQGLPDTQYF. The complete variable domain, with remaining parts taken from reference TRBV2 and TRBJ2-3, reads EPEVTQTPSHQVTQMGQEVILRCVPISNHLYFYWYRQILGQKVEFLVSFYNNEISEKSEIFDDQFSVERPDGSNFTLKIRSTKLEDSAMYFCASSGQGLPDTQYFGPGTRLTVL.

V and J are TRBV11-1 and TRBJ2-7; D is possibly TRBD1 (5 bases). Germline V gene sequence: CDR1 SGHAT, CDR2 FQDESV (reference sequence). CDR3 length: 15 amino acids. V lost 5 bases and J lost 4, with 18 bases in between. CDR3 coding DNA: TGTGCCAGCAGCAACCCCTATGGGGCCGGGTACGAGCAGTACTTC. It yields the protein CASSNPYGAGYEQYF.

V is TRBV11-2 and J is TRBJ2-3; tentative D call: TRBD1 (5 bases). The CDR3 contains 14 residues. Between the trimmed V and J ends, which lost 3 bases and 4 bases, there was a span of 11 bases. The germline V gene has CDR1 SGHAT and CDR2 FQNNGV. CDR3 in DNA: TGTGCCAGCAGCTTTAGCAGGGTGGCAGATACGCAGTATTTT. It is translated as CASSFSRVADTQYF.

This rearrangement joins TRBV6-1 to TRBJ1-3; D ambiguous. Trimming removed 6 bases from V and 2 bases from J, with 5 bases in between. Germline V gene data show CDR1 as MNHNS and CDR2 as SASEGT. There are 12 residues in the CDR3. The CDR3 loop reads CASRATGNTIYF. The CDR3 DNA follows: TGTGCCAGCAGAGCGACTGGAAACACCATATATTTT.

The V and J genes are TRBV30 and TRBJ2-7; D unresolved. The CDR3 is 11 residues long. The V end was cut by 2 bases, the J end by 6 bases, with 8 bases between. Germline V gene lookup returns CDR1 GTSNPN and CDR2 SVGIG (reference sequence). The CDR3 loop is CAWSKAVEQYF. In nucleotides, the CDR3 is TGTGCCTGGAGTAAGGCTGTCGAGCAGTACTTC.

The V gene is TRBV7-2, the J gene TRBJ2-7; either TRBD1 or TRBD2 may supply D (6 bases each). The V and J ends lost 6 bases and 0 bases respectively, with 21 bases between them. There are 17 residues in the CDR3. Germline-derived CDR1 and CDR2 are SGHTA and FQGNSA. In DNA, the CDR3 is TGTGCCAGCAGTGTAACCCAGGGGCGGGGAAGCTCCTACGAGCAGTACTTC. It yields the protein CASSVTQGRGSSYEQYF.

The chain carries TRBV7-6 and TRBJ1-5; 9 positions match TRBD1. The V and J ends lost 1 base and 6 bases, in that order; junction bases with no gene match: 4. Germline-derived CDR1 and CDR2 are SGHVS and FNYEAQ. This CDR3 is 15 amino acids long. CDR3 nucleotides: TGTGCCAGCAGCTTAGGGACAGGGGAGGGTCAGCCCCAGCATTTT. This encodes CASSLGTGEGQPQHF.

V gene TRBV5-6 combines with J gene TRBJ1-1; D not certain. The CDR3 is 13 amino acids. CDR1 and CDR2 from the germline V gene are SGHDT and YYEEEE. Deletions cut 4 bases from V and 6 bases from J, with 13 bases between. This chain's CDR3 is CASSRPIISEAFF. The CDR3 DNA reads TGTGCCAGCAGCCGACCCATAATCTCTGAAGCTTTCTTT.

V usage is TRBV28 and J usage is TRBJ1-2; TRBD1 might be the D (5 bases). V gave up 5 bases and J gave up 4 bases, with 8 bases separating them. The germline gives CDR1 MDHEN, CDR2 SYDVKM. The CDR3 runs to 12 residues. CDR3 sequence (DNA): TGTGCCAGCAGTGGGGACTCCTATGGCTACACCTTC. The encoded protein is CASSGDSYGYTF.